Detailed here is one T cell receptor (beta chain). Its antigen remains unidentified. The sample is drawn from a study of cytomegalovirus exposure and HLA in healthy donors. Study-level background: Earlier work reported 110 million or so unique TCR beta sequences from 150 million to 200 million T cells.

Whole-study findings and limits: 16,951 TCR beta sequences were associated with HLA alleles at 0.05 false discovery rate in a later analysis. Trimming of TCR beta V- and J-genes showed a link, identified in a later analysis, to a missense DCLRE1C variant.

The V gene lost 2 bases and the J gene lost 2 bases, with 9 bases spanning the gap. CDR3 length: 14 residues. Germline V lookup: CDR1 KGHSH, CDR2 LQKENI. It was with 60 Vbeta and 13 Jbeta primers that the PCR ran. Some clones are missing from TCRdb's copy, which holds only in-frame ones; the method was immunoSEQ multiplex PCR. This table has approximately 210,000 clones, roughly four fifths appearing once. Sequenced: PBMCs. The clonotype was recovered from a woman younger than 45 in good health and CMV-seropositive. The chain combines TRBV18 with TRBJ1-1; D is possibly TRBD1 (5 bases). In nucleotides, the CDR3 is TGTGCCAGCTCACCAACCAGGGATAACACTGAAGCTTTCTTT. Amino acid sequence: CASSPTRDNTEAFF. The complete variable domain, with remaining parts taken from reference TRBV18 and TRBJ1-1, reads NAGVMQNPRHLVRRRGQEARLRCSPMKGHSHVYWYRQLPEEGLKFMVYLQKENIIDESGMPKERFSAEFPKEGPSILRIQQVVRGDSAAYFCASSPTRDNTEAFFGQGTRLTVV.